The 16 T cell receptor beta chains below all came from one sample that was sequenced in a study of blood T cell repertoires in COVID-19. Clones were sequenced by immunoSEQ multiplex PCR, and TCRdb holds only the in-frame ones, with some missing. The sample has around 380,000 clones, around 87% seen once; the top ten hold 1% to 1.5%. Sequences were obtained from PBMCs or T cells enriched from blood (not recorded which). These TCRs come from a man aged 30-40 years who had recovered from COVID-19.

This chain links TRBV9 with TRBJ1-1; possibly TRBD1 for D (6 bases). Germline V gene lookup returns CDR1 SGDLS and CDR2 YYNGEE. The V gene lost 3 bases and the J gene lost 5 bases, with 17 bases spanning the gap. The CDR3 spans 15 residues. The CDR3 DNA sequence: TGTGCCAGCAGCGAAACAGGGTCGGGAAAGACTGAAGCTTTCTTT. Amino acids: CASSETGSGKTEAFF.

CDR3 protein: CASSSGGGNQPQHF. In nucleotides, the CDR3 is TGTGCCAGCAGTTCCGGAGGCGGCAATCAGCCCCAGCATTTT. The chain links TRBV6-5 to TRBJ1-5; D not certain. V was shortened by 4 bases and J by 2 bases, with 9 bases between the two germline ends. This CDR3 comprises 14 residues. Germline V lookup: CDR1 MNHEY, CDR2 SVGAGI.

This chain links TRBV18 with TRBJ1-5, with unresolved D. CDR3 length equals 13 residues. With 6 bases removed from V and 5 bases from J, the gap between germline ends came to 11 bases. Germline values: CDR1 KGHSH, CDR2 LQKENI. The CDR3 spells CASSLEEDQPQHF. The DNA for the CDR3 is TGTGCCAGCTCGTTAGAGGAGGATCAGCCCCAGCATTTT.

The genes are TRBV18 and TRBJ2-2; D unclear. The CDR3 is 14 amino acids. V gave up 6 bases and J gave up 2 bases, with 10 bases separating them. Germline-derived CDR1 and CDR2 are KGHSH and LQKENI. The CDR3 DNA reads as TGTGCCAGCTCCCCCACAGAAAACACCGGGGAGCTGTTTTTT. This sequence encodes CASSPTENTGELFF.

CDR3 protein: CASSPRDRAEYEQFF. The CDR3 coding sequence is TGCGCCAGCAGCCCCCGGGACAGGGCGGAGTACGAGCAGTTCTTC. The chain recombines TRBV4-1 with TRBJ2-1, with 9 bases lining up with TRBD1. Germline V gene sequence: CDR1 MGHRA, CDR2 YSYEKL. The length of the CDR3 is 15 residues. V trimming: 4 bases; J trimming: 10 bases; junction bases outside the gene matches: 11.

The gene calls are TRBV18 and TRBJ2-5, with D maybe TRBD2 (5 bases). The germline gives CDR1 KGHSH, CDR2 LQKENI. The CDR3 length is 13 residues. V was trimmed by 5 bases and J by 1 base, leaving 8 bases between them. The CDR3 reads CASSGTSQETQYF. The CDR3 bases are TGTGCCAGCTCAGGTACTAGCCAAGAGACCCAGTACTTC. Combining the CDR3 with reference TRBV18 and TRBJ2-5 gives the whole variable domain NAGVMQNPRHLVRRRGQEARLRCSPMKGHSHVYWYRQLPEEGLKFMVYLQKENIIDESGMPKERFSAEFPKEGPSILRIQQVVRGDSAAYFCASSGTSQETQYFGPGTRLLVL.

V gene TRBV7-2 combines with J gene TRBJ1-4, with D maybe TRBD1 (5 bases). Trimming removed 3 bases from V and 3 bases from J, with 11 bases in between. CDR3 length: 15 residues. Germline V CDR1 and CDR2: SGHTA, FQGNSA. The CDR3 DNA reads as TGTGCCAGCAGCTTCCTGGGGGGTGCTAATGAAAAACTGTTTTTT. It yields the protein CASSFLGGANEKLFF.

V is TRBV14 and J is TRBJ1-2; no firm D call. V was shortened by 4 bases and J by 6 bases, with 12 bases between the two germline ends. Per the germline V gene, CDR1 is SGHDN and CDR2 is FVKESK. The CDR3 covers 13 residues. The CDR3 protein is CASSLLNQDGYTF. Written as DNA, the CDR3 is TGTGCCAGCAGCCTTCTCAATCAGGATGGCTACACCTTC.

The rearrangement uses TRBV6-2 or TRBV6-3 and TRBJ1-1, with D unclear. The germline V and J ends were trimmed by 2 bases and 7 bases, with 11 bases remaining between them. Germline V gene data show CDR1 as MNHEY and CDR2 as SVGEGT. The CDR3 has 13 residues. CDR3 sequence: CASSYKTPFEAFF. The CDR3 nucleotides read TGTGCCAGCAGTTACAAGACACCGTTTGAAGCTTTCTTT.

Written as DNA, the CDR3 is TGTGCCAGCAGCTTACATTGGGGCGGCCGGCAGGATTCACCCCTCCACTTT. It encodes CASSLHWGGRQDSPLHF. The genes are TRBV7-2 and TRBJ1-6, with D possibly being TRBD1 (5 bases). The germline gives CDR1 SGHTA, CDR2 FQGNSA. The CDR3 is made up of 17 amino acids. V was clipped by 2 bases and J by 8 bases, with 19 bases between them.

This CDR3 reads CASSQAKGANQPQHF. For the CDR3, the DNA is TGTGCCAGCAGCCAAGCGAAGGGGGCAAATCAGCCCCAGCATTTT. The V and J genes are TRBV4-2 and TRBJ1-5; 7 bases are shared with TRBD1. The CDR3 is made up of 15 amino acids. The V gene's germline CDR1 is LGHNA and CDR2 YNFKEQ. After removal of 1 base from V and 4 bases from J, the junction contained 4 bases not matched to a gene.

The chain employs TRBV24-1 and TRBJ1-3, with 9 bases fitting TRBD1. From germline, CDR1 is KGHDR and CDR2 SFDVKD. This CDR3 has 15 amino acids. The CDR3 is CVEAGTGNSGNTIYF. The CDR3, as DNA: TGTGTCGAGGCCGGGACAGGGAACTCTGGAAACACCATATATTTT.

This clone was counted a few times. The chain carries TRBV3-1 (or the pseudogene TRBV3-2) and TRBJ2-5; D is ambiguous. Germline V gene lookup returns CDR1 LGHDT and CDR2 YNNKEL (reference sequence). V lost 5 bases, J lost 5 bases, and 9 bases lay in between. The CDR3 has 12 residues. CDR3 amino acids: CASSSFRETQYF. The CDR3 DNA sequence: TGTGCCAGCAGCTCATTCAGGGAGACCCAGTACTTC.

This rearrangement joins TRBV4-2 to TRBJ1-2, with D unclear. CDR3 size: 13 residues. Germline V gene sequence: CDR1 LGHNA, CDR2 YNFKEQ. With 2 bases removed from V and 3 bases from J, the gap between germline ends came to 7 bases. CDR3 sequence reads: CASSQKRDYGYTF. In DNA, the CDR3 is TGTGCCAGCAGCCAAAAACGGGACTATGGCTACACCTTC.

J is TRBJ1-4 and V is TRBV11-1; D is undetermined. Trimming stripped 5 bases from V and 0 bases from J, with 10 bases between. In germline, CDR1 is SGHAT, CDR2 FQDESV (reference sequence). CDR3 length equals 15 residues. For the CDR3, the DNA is TGTGCCAGCAGCCTAACCGATGCAACTAATGAAAAACTGTTTTTT. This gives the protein CASSLTDATNEKLFF.

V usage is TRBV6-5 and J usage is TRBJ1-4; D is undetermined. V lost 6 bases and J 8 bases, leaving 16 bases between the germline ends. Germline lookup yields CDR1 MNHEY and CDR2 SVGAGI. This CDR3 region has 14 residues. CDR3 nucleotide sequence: TGTGCCAGCAGCCGCGGACTGGATAAAGAAAAACTGTTTTTT. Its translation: CASSRGLDKEKLFF.